The source of this TCR beta chain is a study of technical replicates of blood from a handful of donors. Germline V CDR1 and CDR2: SEHNR, FQNEAQ (reference sequence). There are 16 residues in the CDR3. V shed 5 bases and J 4 bases; nucleotides not matched to a gene: 12. Sequenced by immunoSEQ multiplex PCR; TCRdb stores in-frame clones only, minus some. The table records about 71,000 clones, approximately 88% of them present only once. Sequenced material: PBMCs. The J gene is TRBJ1-1, the V gene TRBV7-9, with 8 bases fitting TRBD1. This sequence was found in a human donor in good health. Some clones in this sample may be carry-over from other donors' samples. CDR3 DNA: TGTGCCAGCAGCCGTAAAACAGGGGGGTTCGGCACTGAAGCTTTCTTT. This sequence encodes CASSRKTGGFGTEAFF.